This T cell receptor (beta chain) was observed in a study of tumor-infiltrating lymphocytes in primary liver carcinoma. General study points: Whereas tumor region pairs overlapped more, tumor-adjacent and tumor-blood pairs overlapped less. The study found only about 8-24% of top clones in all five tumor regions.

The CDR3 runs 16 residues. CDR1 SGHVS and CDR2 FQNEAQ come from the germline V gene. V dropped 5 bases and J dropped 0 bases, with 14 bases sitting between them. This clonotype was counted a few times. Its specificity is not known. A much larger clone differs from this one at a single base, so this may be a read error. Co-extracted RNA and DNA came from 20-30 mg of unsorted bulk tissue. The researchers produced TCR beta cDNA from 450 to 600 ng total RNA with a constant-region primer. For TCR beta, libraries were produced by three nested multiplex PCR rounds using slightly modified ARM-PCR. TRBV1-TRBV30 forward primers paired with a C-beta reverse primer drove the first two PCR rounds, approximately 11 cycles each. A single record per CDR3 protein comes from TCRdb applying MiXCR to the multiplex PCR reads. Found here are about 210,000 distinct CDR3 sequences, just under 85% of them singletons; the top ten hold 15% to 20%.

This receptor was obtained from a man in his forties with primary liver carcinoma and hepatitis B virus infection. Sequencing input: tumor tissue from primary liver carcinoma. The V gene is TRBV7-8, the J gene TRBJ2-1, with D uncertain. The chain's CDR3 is CASSALSQNSYNEQFF. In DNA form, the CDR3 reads TGTGCCAGCAGCGCCCTGTCCCAGAACTCCTACAATGAGCAGTTCTTC.